This record concerns one TCR beta chain sequence. The antigen it binds to is not known. The sample holds no much larger clone one base away, and base qualities are not on file. The collaborating institutions used their own protocols to collect whole blood in K2EDTA tubes. For TCRbeta analysis, collaborators shipped samples as frozen whole blood, isolated PBMCs, or DNA extracted from either of those sample types. The data derive from a study of blood T cell repertoires in COVID-19 (dated by TCRdb to the early 2020s). Regarding the research as a whole: The collaborator samples originated in the United States, Italy and Spain and spanned the acute and convalescent phases of COVID-19. The prospective study material was composed of cDNA or gDNA derived from T cells, B-cell-depleted T cells, or PBMCs. Deeply sampled blood TCRbeta repertoires from subjects exposed to, actively infected with, or recovered from COVID-19 were included in the dataset. The repertoires were made available in a free public database intended to serve as a resource for research on the immune response to SARS-CoV-2. Samples were obtained from the ongoing ImmuneRACE study (first 160 participants) and from 1,254 subjects provided by 6 global collaborators. Sample metadata almost always included a de-identified subject ID, COVID-19 status, age in years and sex. Where available, HLA class I and class II types were taken from metadata supplied by the sample provider and were not determined by assay-based typing.

CDR1 SEHNR and CDR2 FQNEAQ were looked up in the germline V gene (reference sequence). V is trimmed back by 5 bases and J by 8 bases, and the junction contains 3 bases that no gene match accounts for. Taken from cysteine to phenylalanine, the CDR3 has 12 residues. CDR3 DNA is the only sequence kept; it has 36 bases, read in frame from the first base. The immunoSEQ Assay, a bias-controlled multiplex PCR, was used to amplify TCRbeta CDR3 regions from genomic DNA. The original methods were these. The number of nucleated cells in each sample was estimated from the amplification of reference gene primers within the assay. To quantify the absolute abundance of each unique TCRbeta CDR3 rearrangement, sequence reads were collapsed and filtered. For each sample, productive Simpson clonality was calculated as the square root of Simpson's diversity index over productive rearrangements. Sourced from immuneACCESS, this table was stored by TCRdb with only in-frame sequences that have V and J called. A share of the clones is absent; for the studies checked, an unresolved V gene accounts for under half, and the remainder has no known explanation. The DNA was the basis for D and trimming; V, J and clone size are from that table. The sample has around 60,000 clones on record, roughly 90% of them singletons. Of the sample, 3.5% to 5% falls within the top ten clones.

What the work shows at the level of the full study, not this receptor alone: The amount of clinical and demographic metadata varied by source and participant and was provided uncurated.

The TCR comes from a human donor in a cohort sampled during active COVID-19. Here the chain combines TRBV7-9 and TRBJ2-1; TRBD1 fits 7 bases in the junction. Sequencing used peripheral blood. DNA sequence: TGTGCCAGCAGCCTGACAGGGTATGAGCAGTTCTTC. Its protein is CASSLTGYEQFF.